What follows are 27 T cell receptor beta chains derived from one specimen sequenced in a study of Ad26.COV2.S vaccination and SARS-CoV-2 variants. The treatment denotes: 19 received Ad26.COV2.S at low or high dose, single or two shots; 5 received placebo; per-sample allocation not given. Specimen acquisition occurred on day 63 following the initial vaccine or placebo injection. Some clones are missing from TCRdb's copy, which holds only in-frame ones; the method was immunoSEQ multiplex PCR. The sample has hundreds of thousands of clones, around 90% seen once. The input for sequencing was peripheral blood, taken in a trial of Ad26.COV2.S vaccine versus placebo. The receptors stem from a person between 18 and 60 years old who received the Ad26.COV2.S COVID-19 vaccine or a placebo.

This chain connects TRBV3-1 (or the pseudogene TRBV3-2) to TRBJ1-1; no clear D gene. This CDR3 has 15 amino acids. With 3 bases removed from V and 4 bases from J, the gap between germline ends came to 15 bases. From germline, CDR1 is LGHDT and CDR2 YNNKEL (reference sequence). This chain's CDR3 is CASSHPNKGGTEAFF. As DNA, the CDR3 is TGTGCCAGCAGCCATCCAAACAAGGGTGGCACTGAAGCTTTCTTT.

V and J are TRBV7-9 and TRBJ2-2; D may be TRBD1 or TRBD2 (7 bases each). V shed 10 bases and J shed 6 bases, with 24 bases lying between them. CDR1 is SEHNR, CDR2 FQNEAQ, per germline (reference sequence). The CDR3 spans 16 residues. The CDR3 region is CATNWEGAVAAGELFF. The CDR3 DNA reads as TGTGCCACCAATTGGGAGGGGGCGGTCGCGGCCGGGGAGCTGTTTTTT.

DNA for the CDR3: TGTGCCAGCAGCTCGGGATCGCCCAATGAGCAGTTCTTC. It translates to CASSSGSPNEQFF. The gene calls are TRBV11-1 and TRBJ2-1, with TRBD2 as a possible D gene (5 bases). Germline assignment: CDR1 SGHAT and CDR2 FQDESV (reference sequence). The CDR3 has 13 amino acids. V was shortened by 4 bases and J by 6 bases, with 10 bases between the two germline ends.

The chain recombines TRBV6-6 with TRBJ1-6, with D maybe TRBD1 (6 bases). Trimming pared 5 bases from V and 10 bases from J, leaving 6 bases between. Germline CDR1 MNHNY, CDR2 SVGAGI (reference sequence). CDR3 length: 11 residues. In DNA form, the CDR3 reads TGTGCCAGCAGTACAGGGTCACCCCTCCACTTT. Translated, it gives CASSTGSPLHF.

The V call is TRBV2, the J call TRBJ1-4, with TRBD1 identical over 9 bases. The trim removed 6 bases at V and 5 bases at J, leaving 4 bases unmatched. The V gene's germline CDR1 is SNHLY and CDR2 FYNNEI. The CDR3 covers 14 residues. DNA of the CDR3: TGTGCCAGCAGGCCGACAGGGGGGAATGAAAAACTGTTTTTT. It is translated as CASRPTGGNEKLFF.

DNA for the CDR3: TGTGCCACCAGTCAGTCTCAGCACAATGAGCAGTTCTTC. It encodes CATSQSQHNEQFF. J is TRBJ2-1 and V is TRBV24-1, with unresolved D. Germline V gives CDR1 KGHDR, CDR2 SFDVKD. This CDR3 region has 13 residues. The ends were cut back, 6 bases at V and 5 bases at J, with 10 bases in the middle.

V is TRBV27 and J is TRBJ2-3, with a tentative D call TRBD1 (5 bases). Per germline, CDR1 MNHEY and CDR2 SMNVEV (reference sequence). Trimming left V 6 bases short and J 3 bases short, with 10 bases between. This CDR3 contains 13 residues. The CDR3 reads CASRVGVTDTQYF. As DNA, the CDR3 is TGTGCCAGCAGAGTAGGGGTAACAGATACGCAGTATTTT.

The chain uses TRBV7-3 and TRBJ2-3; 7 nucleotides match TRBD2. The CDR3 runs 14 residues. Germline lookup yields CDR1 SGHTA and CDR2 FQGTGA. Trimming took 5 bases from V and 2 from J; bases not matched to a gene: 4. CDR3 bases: TGTGCCAGCAGCACAGCGGGAATCACAGATACGCAGTATTTT. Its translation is CASSTAGITDTQYF.

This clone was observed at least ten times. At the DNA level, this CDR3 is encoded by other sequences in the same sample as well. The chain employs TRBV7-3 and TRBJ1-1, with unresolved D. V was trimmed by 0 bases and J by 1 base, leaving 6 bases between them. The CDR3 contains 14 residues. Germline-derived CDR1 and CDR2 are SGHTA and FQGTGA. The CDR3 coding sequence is TGTGCCAGCAGCTTAACCGGGTGGAACACTGAAGCTTTCTTT. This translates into CASSLTGWNTEAFF.

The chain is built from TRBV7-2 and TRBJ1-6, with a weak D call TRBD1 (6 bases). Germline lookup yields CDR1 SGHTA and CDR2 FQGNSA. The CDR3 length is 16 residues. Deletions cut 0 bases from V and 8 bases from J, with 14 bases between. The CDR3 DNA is TGTGCCAGCAGCTTAGCGACGACAGGAGGGTATTCACCCCTCCACTTT. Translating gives CASSLATTGGYSPLHF.

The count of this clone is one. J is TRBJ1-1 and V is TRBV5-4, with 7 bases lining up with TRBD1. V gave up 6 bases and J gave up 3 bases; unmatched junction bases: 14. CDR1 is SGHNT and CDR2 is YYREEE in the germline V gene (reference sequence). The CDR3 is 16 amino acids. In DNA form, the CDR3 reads TGTGCCAGCATCCCCCAACCGGGACAGCGGCACACTGAAGCTTTCTTT. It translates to CASIPQPGQRHTEAFF.

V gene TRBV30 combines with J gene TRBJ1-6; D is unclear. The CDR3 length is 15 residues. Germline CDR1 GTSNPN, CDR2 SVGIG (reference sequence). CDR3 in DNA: TGTGCTTCGACTGATCTGAGCTCCTATAATTCACCCCTCCACTTT. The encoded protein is CASTDLSSYNSPLHF. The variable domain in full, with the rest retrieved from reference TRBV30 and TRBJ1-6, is SQTIHQWPATLVQPVGSPLSLECTVEGTSNPNLYWYRQAAGRGLQLLFYSVGIGQISSEVPQNLSASRPQDRQFILSSKKLLLSDSGFYLCASTDLSSYNSPLHFGNGTRLTVT.

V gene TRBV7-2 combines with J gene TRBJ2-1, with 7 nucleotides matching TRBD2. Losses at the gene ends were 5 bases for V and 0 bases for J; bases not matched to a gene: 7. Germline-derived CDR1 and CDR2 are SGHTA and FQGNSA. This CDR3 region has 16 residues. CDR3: CASSPGTMPSYNEQFF. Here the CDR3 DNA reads TGTGCCAGCAGCCCCGGGACTATGCCCTCCTACAATGAGCAGTTCTTC.

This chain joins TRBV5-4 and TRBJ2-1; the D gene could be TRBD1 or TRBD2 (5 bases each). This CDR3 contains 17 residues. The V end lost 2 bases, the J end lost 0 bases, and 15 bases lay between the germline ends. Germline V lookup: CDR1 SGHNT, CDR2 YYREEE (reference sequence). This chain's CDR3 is CASSFDPGTSSYNEQFF. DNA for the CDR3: TGTGCCAGCAGCTTCGATCCGGGGACGAGCTCCTACAATGAGCAGTTCTTC.

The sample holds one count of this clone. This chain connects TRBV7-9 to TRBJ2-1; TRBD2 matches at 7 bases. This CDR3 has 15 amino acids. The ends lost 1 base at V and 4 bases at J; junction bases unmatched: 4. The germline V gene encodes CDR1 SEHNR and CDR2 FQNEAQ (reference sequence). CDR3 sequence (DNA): TGTGCCAGCAGCTTAGTTGCTAGCGGATACAATGAGCAGTTCTTC. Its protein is CASSLVASGYNEQFF.

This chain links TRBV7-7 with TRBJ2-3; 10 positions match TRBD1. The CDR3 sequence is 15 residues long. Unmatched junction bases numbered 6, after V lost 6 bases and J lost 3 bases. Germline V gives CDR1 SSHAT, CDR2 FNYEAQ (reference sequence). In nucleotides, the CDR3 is TGTGCCAGCAGTCAGGGACAGGGGAGGACAGATACGCAGTATTTT. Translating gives CASSQGQGRTDTQYF.

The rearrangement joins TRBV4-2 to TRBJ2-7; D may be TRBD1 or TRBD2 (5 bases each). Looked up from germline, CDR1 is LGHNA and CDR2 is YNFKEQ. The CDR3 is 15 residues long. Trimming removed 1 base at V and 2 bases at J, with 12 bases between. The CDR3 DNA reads TGTGCCAGCAGCCAAGTCTCCGGGGCCGCCTACGAGCAGTACTTC. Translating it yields CASSQVSGAAYEQYF.

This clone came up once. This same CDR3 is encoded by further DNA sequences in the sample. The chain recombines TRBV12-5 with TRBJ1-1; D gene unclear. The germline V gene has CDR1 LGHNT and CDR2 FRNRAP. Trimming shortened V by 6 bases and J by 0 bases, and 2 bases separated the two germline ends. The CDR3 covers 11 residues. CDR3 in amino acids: CASGLNTEAFF. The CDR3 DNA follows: TGTGCTAGTGGGCTGAACACTGAAGCTTTCTTT.

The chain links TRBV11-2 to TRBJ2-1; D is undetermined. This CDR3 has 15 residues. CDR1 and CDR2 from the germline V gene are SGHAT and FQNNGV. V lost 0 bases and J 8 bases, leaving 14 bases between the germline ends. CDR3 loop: CASSLEVTAWDEQFF. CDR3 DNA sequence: TGTGCCAGCAGCTTAGAGGTTACGGCTTGGGATGAGCAGTTCTTC. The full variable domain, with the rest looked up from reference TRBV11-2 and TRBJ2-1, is EAGVAQSPRYKIIEKRQSVAFWCNPISGHATLYWYQQILGQGPKLLIQFQNNGVVDDSQLPKDRFSAERLKGVDSTLKIQPAKLEDSAVYLCASSLEVTAWDEQFFGPGTRLTVL.

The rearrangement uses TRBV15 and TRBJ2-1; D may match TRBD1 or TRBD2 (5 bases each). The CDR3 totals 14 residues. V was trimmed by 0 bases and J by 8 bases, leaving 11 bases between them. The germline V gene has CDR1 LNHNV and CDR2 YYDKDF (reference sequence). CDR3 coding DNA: TGTGCCACCAGCAGAGATAGGGGTAGCGATGAGCAGTTCTTC. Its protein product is CATSRDRGSDEQFF.

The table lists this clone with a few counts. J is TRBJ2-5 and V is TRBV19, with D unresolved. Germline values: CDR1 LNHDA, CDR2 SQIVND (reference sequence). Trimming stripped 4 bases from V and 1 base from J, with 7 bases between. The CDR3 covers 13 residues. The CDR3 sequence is CASSTPPQETQYF. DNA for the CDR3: TGTGCCAGTAGTACCCCGCCCCAAGAGACCCAGTACTTC.

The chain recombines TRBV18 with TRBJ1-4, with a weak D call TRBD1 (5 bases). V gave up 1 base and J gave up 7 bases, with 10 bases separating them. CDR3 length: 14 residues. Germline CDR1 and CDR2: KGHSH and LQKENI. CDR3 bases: TGTGCCAGCTCACCACTGGGGGATGGTGAAAAACTGTTTTTT. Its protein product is CASSPLGDGEKLFF.

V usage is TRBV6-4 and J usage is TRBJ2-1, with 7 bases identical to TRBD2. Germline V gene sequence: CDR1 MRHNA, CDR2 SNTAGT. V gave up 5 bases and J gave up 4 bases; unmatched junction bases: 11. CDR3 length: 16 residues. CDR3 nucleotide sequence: TGTGCCAGCAGTCGACTTAGGCTAGCGGTGTACAATGAGCAGTTCTTC. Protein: CASSRLRLAVYNEQFF.

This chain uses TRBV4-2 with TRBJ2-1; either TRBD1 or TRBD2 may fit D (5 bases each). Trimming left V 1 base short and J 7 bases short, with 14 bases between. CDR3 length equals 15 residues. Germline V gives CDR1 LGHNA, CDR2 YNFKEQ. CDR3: CASSQGALGGNEQFF. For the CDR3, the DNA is TGTGCCAGCAGCCAAGGTGCACTTGGGGGAAATGAGCAGTTCTTC.

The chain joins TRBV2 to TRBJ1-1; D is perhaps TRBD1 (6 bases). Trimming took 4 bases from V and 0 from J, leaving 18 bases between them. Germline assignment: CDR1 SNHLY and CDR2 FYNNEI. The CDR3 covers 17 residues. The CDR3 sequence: CASSGAVTGRMNTEAFF. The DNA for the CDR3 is TGTGCCAGCAGTGGAGCTGTGACAGGTCGCATGAACACTGAAGCTTTCTTT.

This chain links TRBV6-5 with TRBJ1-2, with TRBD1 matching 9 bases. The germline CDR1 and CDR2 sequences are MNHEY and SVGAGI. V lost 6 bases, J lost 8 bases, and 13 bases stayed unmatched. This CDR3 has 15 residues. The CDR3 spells CASRPPGQGARGYTF. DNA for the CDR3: TGTGCCAGCAGACCACCGGGACAGGGAGCAAGGGGCTACACCTTC.

The DNA of the CDR3 is TGTGCCAGAGAGATTCAGGGGGACTCTGGGGCCAACGTCCTGACTTTC. Translated: CAREIQGDSGANVLTF. The chain is built from TRBV7-9 and TRBJ2-6; 7 bases map to TRBD1. Germline V gene lookup returns CDR1 SEHNR and CDR2 FQNEAQ (reference sequence). CDR3 length: 16 residues. The V segment lost 9 bases and the J segment 0 bases; nucleotides outside the gene matches: 8.